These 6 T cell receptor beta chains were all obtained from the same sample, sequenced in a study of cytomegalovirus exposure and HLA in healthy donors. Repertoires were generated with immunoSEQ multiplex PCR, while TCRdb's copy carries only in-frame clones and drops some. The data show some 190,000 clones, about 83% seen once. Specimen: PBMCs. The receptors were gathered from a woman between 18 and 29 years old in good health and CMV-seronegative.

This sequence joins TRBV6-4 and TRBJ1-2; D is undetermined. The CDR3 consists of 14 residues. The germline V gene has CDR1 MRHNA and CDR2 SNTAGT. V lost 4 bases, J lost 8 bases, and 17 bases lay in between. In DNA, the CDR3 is TGTGCCAGCAGTGCCCAGACCTCGTCGGGGGGCTACACCTTC. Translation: CASSAQTSSGGYTF.

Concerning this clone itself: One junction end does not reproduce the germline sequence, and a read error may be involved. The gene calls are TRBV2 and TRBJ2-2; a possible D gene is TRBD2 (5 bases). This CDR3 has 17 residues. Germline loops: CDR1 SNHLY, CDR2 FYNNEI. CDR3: CASSELLRGKNTRELFF. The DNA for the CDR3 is TGTGCCAGCAGTGAATTACTCCGGGGAAAGAACACCAGGGAGCTGTTTTTT.

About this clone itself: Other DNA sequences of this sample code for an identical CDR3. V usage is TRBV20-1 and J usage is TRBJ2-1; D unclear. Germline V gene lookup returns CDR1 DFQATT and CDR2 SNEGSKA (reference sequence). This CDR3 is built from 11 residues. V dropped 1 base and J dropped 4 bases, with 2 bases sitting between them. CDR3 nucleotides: TGCAGTGCTAGAGCTTACAATGAGCAGTTCTTC. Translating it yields CSARAYNEQFF.

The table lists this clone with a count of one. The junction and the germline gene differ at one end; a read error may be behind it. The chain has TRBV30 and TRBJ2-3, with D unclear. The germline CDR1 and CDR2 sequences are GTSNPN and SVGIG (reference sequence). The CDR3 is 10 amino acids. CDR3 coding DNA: TGTGCCTGGAGTGGCGGCAAAGTTGTGTTT. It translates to CAWSGGKVVF.

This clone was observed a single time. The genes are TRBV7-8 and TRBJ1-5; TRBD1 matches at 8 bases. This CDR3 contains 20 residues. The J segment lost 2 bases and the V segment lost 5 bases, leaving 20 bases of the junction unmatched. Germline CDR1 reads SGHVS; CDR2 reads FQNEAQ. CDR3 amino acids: CASSPQQVGQVGGRNQPQHF. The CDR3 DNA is TGTGCCAGCAGCCCCCAGCAGGTGGGACAGGTGGGGGGGCGCAATCAGCCCCAGCATTTT. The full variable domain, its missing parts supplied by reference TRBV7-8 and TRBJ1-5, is GAGVSQSPRYKVAKRGQDVALRCDPISGHVSLFWYQQALGQGPEFLTYFQNEAQLDKSGLPSDRFFAERPEGSVSTLKIQRTQQEDSAVYLCASSPQQVGQVGGRNQPQHFGDGTRLSIL.

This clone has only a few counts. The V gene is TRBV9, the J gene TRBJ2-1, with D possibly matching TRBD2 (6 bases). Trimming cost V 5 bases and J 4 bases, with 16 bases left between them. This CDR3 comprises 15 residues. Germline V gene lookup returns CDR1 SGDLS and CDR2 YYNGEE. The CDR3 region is CASSSRDSPYNEQFF. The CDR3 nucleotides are TGTGCCAGCAGTTCGAGGGACTCCCCATACAATGAGCAGTTCTTC.